This T cell receptor (beta chain) was identified during a study of early T cells in non-severe SARS-CoV-2 infection. Each CDR3 protein gets one entry after TCRdb re-called the 5' RACE reads with MiXCR. The sample records 88,000 or so distinct CDR3 sequences, 14% to 15% being singletons. This clonotype was recorded at least ten times. V was pared by 7 bases and J by 3 bases, with 13 bases between. CDR3 length equals 14 residues. Germline V gene lookup returns CDR1 MDHEN and CDR2 SYDVKM. Source material: whole blood. This clonotype originated in an adult who was a healthcare worker with PCR-confirmed SARS-CoV-2 infection or an uninfected control (not recorded which). The rearrangement joins TRBV28 to TRBJ1-5; D may be TRBD1 (6 bases). The CDR3 loop reads CASTVGGFNQPQHF. The CDR3 DNA follows: TGTGCCAGCACCGTAGGGGGGTTCAATCAGCCCCAGCATTTT. The full variable domain, in which reference TRBV28 and TRBJ1-5 provide the parts outside the CDR3, is DVKVTQSSRYLVKRTGEKVFLECVQDMDHENMFWYRQDPGLGLRLIYFSYDVKMKEKGDIPEGYSVSREKKERFSLILESASTNQTSMYLCASTVGGFNQPQHFGDGTRLSIL.